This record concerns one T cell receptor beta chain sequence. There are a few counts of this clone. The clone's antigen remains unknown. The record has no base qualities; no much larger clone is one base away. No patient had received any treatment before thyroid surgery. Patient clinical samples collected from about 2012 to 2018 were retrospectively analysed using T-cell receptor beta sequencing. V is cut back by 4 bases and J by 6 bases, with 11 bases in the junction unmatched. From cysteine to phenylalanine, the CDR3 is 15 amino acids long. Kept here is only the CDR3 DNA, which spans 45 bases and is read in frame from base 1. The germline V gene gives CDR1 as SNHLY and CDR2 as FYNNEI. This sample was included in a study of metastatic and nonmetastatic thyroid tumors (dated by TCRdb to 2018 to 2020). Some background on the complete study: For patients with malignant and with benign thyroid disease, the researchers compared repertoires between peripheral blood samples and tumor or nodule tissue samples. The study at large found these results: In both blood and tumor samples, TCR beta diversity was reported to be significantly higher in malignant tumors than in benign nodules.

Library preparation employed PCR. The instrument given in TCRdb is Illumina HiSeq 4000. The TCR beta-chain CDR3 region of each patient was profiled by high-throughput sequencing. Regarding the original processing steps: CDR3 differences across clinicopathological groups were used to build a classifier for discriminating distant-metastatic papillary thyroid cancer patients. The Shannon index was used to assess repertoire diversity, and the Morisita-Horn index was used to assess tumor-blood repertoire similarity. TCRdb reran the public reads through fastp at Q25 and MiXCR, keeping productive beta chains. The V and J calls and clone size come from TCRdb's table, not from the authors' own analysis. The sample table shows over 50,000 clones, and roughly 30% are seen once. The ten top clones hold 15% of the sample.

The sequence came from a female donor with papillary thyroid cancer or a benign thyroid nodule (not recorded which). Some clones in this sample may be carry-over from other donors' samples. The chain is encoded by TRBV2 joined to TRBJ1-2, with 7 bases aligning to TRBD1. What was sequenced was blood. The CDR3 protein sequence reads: CASSGLSSGTDGYTF. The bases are TGTGCCAGCAGTGGATTAAGTTCCGGGACAGATGGCTACACCTTC.